The 13 T cell receptor beta chains below were found in one sample sequenced in a study of control samples from healthy donors and cancer patients (TCRdb year 2020). The library was built by means of the immunoSEQ multiplex PCR assay. As stored in TCRdb, this immuneACCESS dataset retains in-frame rearrangements with V and J assigned. A fraction of the clones does not appear; measured against another copy, unresolved V genes explain less than half of the discrepancy, and the remainder lacks a known reason. The sample profile shows some 30,000 clones; about nine tenths of them were found once. The top ten constitute approximately 12% of the sample. Sequenced: PBMCs. The receptor source for this set is a man aged 50 or older with lung cancer.

The V and J genes are TRBV7-8 and TRBJ2-4; D is perhaps TRBD2 (6 bases). This CDR3 comprises 14 residues. V dropped 5 bases and J dropped 3 bases, with 11 bases sitting between them. In germline, CDR1 is SGHVS, CDR2 FQNEAQ. CDR3 protein: CASSPTGVKNIQYF. CDR3 coding DNA: TGTGCCAGCAGCCCTACGGGGGTCAAAAACATTCAGTACTTC.

The genes are TRBV13 and TRBJ1-6, with no clear D. Trimming shortened V by 0 bases and J by 5 bases, and 14 bases separated the two germline ends. The germline gives CDR1 PRHDT, CDR2 FYEKMQ (reference sequence). The CDR3 loop spans 17 amino acids. The CDR3 DNA reads TGTGCCAGCAGCTTAGGCCTGGGAATGGGAAATAATTCACCCCTCCACTTT. The encoded protein is CASSLGLGMGNNSPLHF.

The chain couples TRBV6-5 to TRBJ2-7; tentative D call: TRBD1 (6 bases). Between the trimmed V and J ends, which lost 3 bases and 7 bases, there was a span of 16 bases. The CDR3 has 14 residues. Germline V CDR1 and CDR2: MNHEY, SVGAGI. CDR3 DNA: TGTGCCAGCAGTTATACAGGGTCCAAATTAGAGCAGTACTTC. Encoded protein: CASSYTGSKLEQYF.

V gene TRBV19 combines with J gene TRBJ1-2, with a weak D call TRBD1 (5 bases). V lost 7 bases to trimming and J lost 3 bases, with 12 bases between them. CDR3 length: 13 residues. Germline V gives CDR1 LNHDA, CDR2 SQIVND (reference sequence). Here the CDR3 reads CASTMGRDYGYTF. DNA for the CDR3: TGTGCCAGTACCATGGGACGGGACTATGGCTACACCTTC.

The chain carries TRBV2 and TRBJ2-7; 10 nucleotides align to TRBD1. The CDR3 runs 13 residues. Germline V gene data show CDR1 as SNHLY and CDR2 as FYNNEI. The V and J ends lost 6 bases and 5 bases, in that order; junction bases with no gene match: 4. CDR3 in amino acids: CASSDRGRDEQYF. DNA for the CDR3: TGTGCCAGCAGCGACAGGGGGCGCGACGAGCAGTACTTC.

This chain connects TRBV7-2 to TRBJ1-2, with D hard to call. Germline CDR1 and CDR2: SGHTA and FQGNSA. CDR3 length equals 12 residues. Trimming removed 3 bases from V and 6 bases from J, with 8 bases in between. Here the CDR3 reads CASSLEGDGYTF. The CDR3 nucleotides are TGTGCCAGCAGCTTGGAGGGAGATGGCTACACCTTC.

This chain joins TRBV7-9 and TRBJ1-2; the D gene is possibly TRBD1 (6 bases). The germline V gene has CDR1 SEHNR and CDR2 FQNEAQ (reference sequence). The CDR3 totals 16 residues. V was shortened by 3 bases and J by 5 bases, with 19 bases between the two germline ends. The CDR3 loop is CASSFGGAAFTYGYTF. In DNA form, the CDR3 reads TGTGCCAGCAGCTTCGGGGGCGCGGCTTTCACTTATGGCTACACCTTC.

The chain carries TRBV12-1 and TRBJ2-5; the D segment call TRBD2 is taken from the table without a DNA check. TRBV12-1 has pseudogene status. CDR3 size: 18 residues. The CDR3 region is CASSGVWIQKTREETQYF. In DNA, the CDR3 is TGTGCCAGCAGCGGCGTGTGGATACAAAAGACCCGGGAAGAGACCCAGTACTTC.

The CDR3 is CASSPNQGDTEAFF. CDR3 nucleotide sequence: TGTGCCAGCTCACCCAATCAGGGTGACACTGAAGCTTTCTTT. The J gene is TRBJ1-1, the V gene TRBV18, with D possibly being TRBD1 (5 bases). Deletions cut 3 bases from V and 3 bases from J, with 11 bases between. The CDR3 is made up of 14 amino acids. The germline V gene encodes CDR1 KGHSH and CDR2 LQKENI.

V usage is TRBV30 and J usage is TRBJ1-5; D remains ambiguous. This CDR3 is built from 14 residues. Trimming removed 3 bases at V and 3 bases at J, with 12 bases between. Germline V gives CDR1 GTSNPN, CDR2 SVGIG (reference sequence). This CDR3 reads CAWSAARYNQPQHF. CDR3 nucleotide sequence: TGTGCCTGGAGCGCCGCCAGATACAATCAGCCCCAGCATTTT.

There are a few counts of this clone. The J gene is TRBJ1-1, the V gene TRBV2; weak D call: TRBD1 (6 bases). This CDR3 contains 13 residues. Germline CDR1 reads SNHLY; CDR2 reads FYNNEI. The V and J ends lost 5 bases and 1 base respectively, with 8 bases between them. Here the CDR3 DNA reads TGTGCCAGCAGTACGGACAGGAACACTGAAGCTTTCTTT. The encoded protein is CASSTDRNTEAFF. The full variable domain, rest sourced from reference TRBV2 and TRBJ1-1, is EPEVTQTPSHQVTQMGQEVILRCVPISNHLYFYWYRQILGQKVEFLVSFYNNEISEKSEIFDDQFSVERPDGSNFTLKIRSTKLEDSAMYFCASSTDRNTEAFFGQGTRLTVV.

As DNA, the CDR3 is TGTGCCAGTACCCAGGGGGGCTCTGGAAACACCATATATTTT. Its protein product is CASTQGGSGNTIYF. This rearrangement joins TRBV28 to TRBJ1-3; TRBD1 matches 7 bases. Germline V gene sequence: CDR1 MDHEN, CDR2 SYDVKM. The CDR3 totals 14 residues. With 9 bases clipped from V and 0 bases from J, the junction kept 5 bases outside the gene matches.

The rearrangement joins TRBV27 to TRBJ1-2; TRBD1 matches at 7 bases. The junction had 7 bases not matched to a gene; V was cut back by 6 bases and J by 3 bases. The germline V gene encodes CDR1 MNHEY and CDR2 SMNVEV (reference sequence). The CDR3 length is 14 residues. CDR3 nucleotides: TGTGCCAGCAGCCCTTACAGGGGCTACTATGGCTACACCTTC. Residues: CASSPYRGYYGYTF.